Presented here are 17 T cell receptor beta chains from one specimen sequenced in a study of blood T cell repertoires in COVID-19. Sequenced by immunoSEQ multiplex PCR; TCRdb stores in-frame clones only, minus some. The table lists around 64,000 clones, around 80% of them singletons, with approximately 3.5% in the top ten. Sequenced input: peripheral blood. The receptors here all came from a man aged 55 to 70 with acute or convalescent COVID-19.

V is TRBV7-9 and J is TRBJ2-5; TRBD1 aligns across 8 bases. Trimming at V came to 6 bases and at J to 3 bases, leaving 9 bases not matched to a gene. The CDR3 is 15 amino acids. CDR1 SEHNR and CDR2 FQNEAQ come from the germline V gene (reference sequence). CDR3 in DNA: TGTGCCAGCAGACGGGACAGGAGTTTGGAAGAGACCCAGTACTTC. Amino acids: CASRRDRSLEETQYF.

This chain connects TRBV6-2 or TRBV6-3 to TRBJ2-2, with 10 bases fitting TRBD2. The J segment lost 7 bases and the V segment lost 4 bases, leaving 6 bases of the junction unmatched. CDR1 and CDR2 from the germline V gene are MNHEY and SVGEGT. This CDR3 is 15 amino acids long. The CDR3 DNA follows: TGTGCCAGCAGTTCCCCGGGACTAGCGTACGGGGAGCTGTTTTTT. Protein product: CASSSPGLAYGELFF.

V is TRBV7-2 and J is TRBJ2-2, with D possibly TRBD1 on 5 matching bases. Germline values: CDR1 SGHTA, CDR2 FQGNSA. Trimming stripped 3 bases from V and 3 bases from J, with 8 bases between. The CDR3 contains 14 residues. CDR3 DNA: TGTGCCAGCAGCTTGGGCAGGGACACCGGGGAGCTGTTTTTT. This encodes CASSLGRDTGELFF.

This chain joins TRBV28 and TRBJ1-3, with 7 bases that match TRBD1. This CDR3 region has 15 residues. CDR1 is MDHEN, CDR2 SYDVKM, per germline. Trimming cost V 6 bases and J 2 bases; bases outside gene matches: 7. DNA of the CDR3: TGTGCCAGCAGCTCAACAGGGGTGGCTGGAAACACCATATATTTT. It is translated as CASSSTGVAGNTIYF.

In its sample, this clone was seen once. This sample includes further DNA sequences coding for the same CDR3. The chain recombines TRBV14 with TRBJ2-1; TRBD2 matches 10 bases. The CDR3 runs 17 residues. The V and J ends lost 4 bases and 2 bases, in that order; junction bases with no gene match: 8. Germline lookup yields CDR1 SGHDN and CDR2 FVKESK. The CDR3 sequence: CASSPLSGRGTYNEQFF. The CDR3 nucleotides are TGTGCCAGCAGCCCCCTAAGCGGGAGGGGAACCTACAATGAGCAGTTCTTC.

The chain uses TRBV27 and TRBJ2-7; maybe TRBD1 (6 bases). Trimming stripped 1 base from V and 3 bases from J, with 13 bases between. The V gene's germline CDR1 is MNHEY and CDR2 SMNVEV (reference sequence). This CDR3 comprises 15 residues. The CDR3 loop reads CASSLWGHKLYEQYF. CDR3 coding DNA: TGTGCCAGCAGTTTATGGGGACATAAACTCTACGAGCAGTACTTC.

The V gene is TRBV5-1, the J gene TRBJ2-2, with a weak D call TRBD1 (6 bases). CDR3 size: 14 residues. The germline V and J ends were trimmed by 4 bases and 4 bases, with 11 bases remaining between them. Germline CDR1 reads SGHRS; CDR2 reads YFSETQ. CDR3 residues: CASSLGQFTGELFF. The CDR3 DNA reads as TGCGCCAGCAGCCTCGGACAGTTCACCGGGGAGCTGTTTTTT.

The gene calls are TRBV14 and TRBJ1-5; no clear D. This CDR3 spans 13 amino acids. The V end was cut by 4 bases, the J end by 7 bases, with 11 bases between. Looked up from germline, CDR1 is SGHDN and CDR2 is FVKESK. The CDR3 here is CASSLEARQPQHF. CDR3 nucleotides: TGTGCCAGCAGCCTCGAAGCACGCCAGCCCCAGCATTTT.

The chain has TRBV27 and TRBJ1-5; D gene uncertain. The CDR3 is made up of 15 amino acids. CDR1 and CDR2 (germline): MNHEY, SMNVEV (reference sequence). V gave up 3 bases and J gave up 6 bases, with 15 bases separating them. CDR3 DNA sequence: TGTGCCAGCAGTTTGAGAGGTTTCCTCATTCAGCCCCAGCATTTT. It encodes CASSLRGFLIQPQHF.

CDR3 in amino acids: CASTPAGLSYNEQFF. Here the CDR3 DNA reads TGTGCCAGCACCCCGGCGGGACTTTCCTACAATGAGCAGTTCTTC. The rearrangement joins TRBV5-4 to TRBJ2-1; a weak D match, TRBD2 (6 bases). The CDR3 extends over 15 amino acids. The V end lost 6 bases, the J end lost 1 base, and 14 bases lay between the germline ends. CDR1 and CDR2 from the germline V gene are SGHNT and YYREEE (reference sequence).

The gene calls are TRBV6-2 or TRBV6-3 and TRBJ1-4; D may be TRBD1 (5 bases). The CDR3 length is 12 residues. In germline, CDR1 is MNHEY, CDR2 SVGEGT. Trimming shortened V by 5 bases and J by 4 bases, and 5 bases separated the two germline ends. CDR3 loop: CASSDSNEKLFF. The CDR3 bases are TGTGCCAGCAGTGACAGTAATGAAAAACTGTTTTTT.

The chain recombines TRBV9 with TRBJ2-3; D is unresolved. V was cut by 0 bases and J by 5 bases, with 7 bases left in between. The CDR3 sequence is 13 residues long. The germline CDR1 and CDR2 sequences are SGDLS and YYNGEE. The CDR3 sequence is CASSVAIRDTQYF. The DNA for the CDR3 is TGTGCCAGCAGCGTAGCTATAAGAGATACGCAGTATTTT.

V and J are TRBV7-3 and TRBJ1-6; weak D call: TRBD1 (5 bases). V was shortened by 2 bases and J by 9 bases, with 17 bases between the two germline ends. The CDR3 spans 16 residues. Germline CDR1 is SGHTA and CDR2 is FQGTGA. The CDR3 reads CASSLGGSGGGSPLHF. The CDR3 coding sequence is TGTGCCAGCAGCTTAGGGGGGAGTGGGGGAGGTTCACCCCTCCACTTT.

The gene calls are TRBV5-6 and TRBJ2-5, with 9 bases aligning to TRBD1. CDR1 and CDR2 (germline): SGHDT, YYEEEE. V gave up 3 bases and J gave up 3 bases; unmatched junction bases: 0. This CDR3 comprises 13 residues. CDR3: CASSWDREETQYF. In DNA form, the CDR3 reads TGTGCCAGCAGCTGGGACAGGGAAGAGACCCAGTACTTC.

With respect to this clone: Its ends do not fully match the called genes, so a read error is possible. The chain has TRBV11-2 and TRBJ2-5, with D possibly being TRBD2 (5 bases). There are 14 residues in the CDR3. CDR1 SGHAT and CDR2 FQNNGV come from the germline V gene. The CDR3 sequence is CASSLALAQQTQYF. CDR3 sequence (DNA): TGTGCCAGCAGCTTAGCCCTAGCCCAACAGACCCAGTACTTC. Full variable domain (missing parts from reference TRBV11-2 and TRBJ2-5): EAGVAQSPRYKIIEKRQSVAFWCNPISGHATLYWYQQILGQGPKLLIQFQNNGVVDDSQLPKDRFSAERLKGVDSTLKIQPAKLEDSAVYLCASSLALAQQTQYFGPGTRLLVL.

The CDR3 DNA sequence: TGCGCCAGCAGCCCCGACTCTAGCTCCTACAATGAGCAGTTCTTC. Translation gives CASSPDSSSYNEQFF. The rearrangement joins TRBV5-1 to TRBJ2-1; D not resolved. V lost 4 bases and J lost 0, with 11 bases in between. This CDR3 contains 15 residues. Germline values: CDR1 SGHRS, CDR2 YFSETQ.

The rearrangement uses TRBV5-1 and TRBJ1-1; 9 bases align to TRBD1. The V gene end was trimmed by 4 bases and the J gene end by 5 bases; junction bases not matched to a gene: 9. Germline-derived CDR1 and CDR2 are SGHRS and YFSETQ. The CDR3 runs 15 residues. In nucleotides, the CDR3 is TGCGCCAGCAGCCCTATGGGACAGGGAAAAACTGAAGCTTTCTTT. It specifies CASSPMGQGKTEAFF. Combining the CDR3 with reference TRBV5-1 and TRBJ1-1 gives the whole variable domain KAGVTQTPRYLIKTRGQQVTLSCSPISGHRSVSWYQQTPGQGLQFLFEYFSETQRNKGNFPGRFSGRQFSNSRSEMNVSTLELGDSALYLCASSPMGQGKTEAFFGQGTRLTVV.